This TCR beta chain was captured in a study of cytomegalovirus exposure and HLA in healthy donors. Study-wide background: The 120 validation repertoires were produced on the same platform as the roughly 660 repertoires of the first cohort. This was reported in a later analysis.

Assay: immunoSEQ multiplex PCR; the TCRdb copy retains only in-frame clones and omits some. Of 65,000 or so clones in the sample, under 95% were seen once. V shed 5 bases and J shed 4 bases, with 10 bases lying between them. Per the germline V gene, CDR1 is SEHNR and CDR2 is FQNEAQ (reference sequence). The CDR3 has 13 amino acids. As for this clone: Its antigen is undetermined.

Study-wide findings and caveats: Under in vitro conditions, a few CMV-associated chains were confirmed as specific for CMV antigens. More than 150 TCR beta chains were listed as cytomegalovirus-associated. Reports described diagnosis of cytomegalovirus status by the classifier as highly specific and sensitive.

This sequence originates from a woman under 30 in good health and CMV-seronegative. This chain uses TRBV7-9 with TRBJ2-3; tentative D call: TRBD1 (5 bases). The sequenced material came from PBMCs. The CDR3 spells CASSQGVADTQYF. CDR3 sequence (DNA): TGTGCCAGCAGCCAGGGTGTGGCAGATACGCAGTATTTT.